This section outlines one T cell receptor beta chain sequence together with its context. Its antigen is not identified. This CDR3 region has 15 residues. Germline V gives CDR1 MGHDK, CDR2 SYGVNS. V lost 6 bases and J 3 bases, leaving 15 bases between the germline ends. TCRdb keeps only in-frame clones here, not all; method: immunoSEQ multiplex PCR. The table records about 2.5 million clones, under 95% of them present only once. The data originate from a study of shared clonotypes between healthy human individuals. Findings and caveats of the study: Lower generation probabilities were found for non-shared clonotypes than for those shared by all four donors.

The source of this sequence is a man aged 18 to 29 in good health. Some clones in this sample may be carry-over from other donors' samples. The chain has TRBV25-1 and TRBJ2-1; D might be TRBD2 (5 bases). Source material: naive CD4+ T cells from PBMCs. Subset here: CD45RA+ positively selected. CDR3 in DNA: TGTGCCAGCAGGTCGGAGTACGGAGGCTACAATGAGCAGTTCTTC. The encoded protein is CASRSEYGGYNEQFF.